This is a list of T cell receptor beta chains from one sample in a study of healthy donors' naive CD4 and CD8 T cells. Each CDR3 protein is one row after TCRdb ran MiXCR on the reads. The top ten clones hold less than 2.5% of a sample with around 200,000 distinct CDR3 sequences, over 60% of them seen once. Material: naive CD4+ and CD8+ T cells sorted from blood, pooled from several donors. The origin of the receptors is a pool of human donors in good health; the sample pools cells from several healthy donors. CDR3s include the opening cysteine and the closing phenylalanine or tryptophan. Fields, in order: V gene, clone size, D gene, J gene, CDR3 DNA, CDR3 protein. A D gene is named only where the DNA matches it firmly. Rows may omit the clone size; those that give it use once, few, many or a size class.

TRBV11-1	.	.	TRBJ2-7	TGTGCCAGCAGCTTATCCCCAGGGGTGACCTACGAGCAGTACTTC	CASSLSPGVTYEQYF
TRBV19	few	.	TRBJ2-7	TGTGCCAGTAGTAGAGAAGGAGACGAGCAGTACTTC	CASSREGDEQYF
TRBV6-5	few	.	TRBJ2-7	TGTGCCAGCAGTCCAGGCCGGGGCGAGCAGTACTTC	CASSPGRGEQYF
TRBV29-1	once	TRBD1	TRBJ1-2	TGCAGCGTTGATGGGGGACAGGGGCTGTATGGCTACACCTTC	CSVDGGQGLYGYTF
TRBV29-1	.	TRBD2	TRBJ2-3	TGCAGCCCCGGGAGGGGCGACACAGATACGCAGTATTTT	CSPGRGDTDTQYF
TRBV29-1	few	.	TRBJ1-2	TGCAGCGTTGAAGGGAACTATGGCTACACCTTC	CSVEGNYGYTF
TRBV6-5	.	TRBD2	TRBJ2-7	TGTGCCAGCAGTTACTCTCTTCTAGCGGGAGTATCGTCCTACGAGCAGTACTTC	CASSYSLLAGVSSYEQYF
TRBV20-1	.	.	TRBJ1-1	TGCAGTGCTAGAGACAGGGTAGTGAACACTGAAGCTTTCTTT	CSARDRVVNTEAFF
TRBV19	.	.	TRBJ2-1	TGTGCCAGTAGCCCGACGGGTTACTACAATGAGCAGTTCTTC	CASSPTGYYNEQFF
TRBV29-1	few	.	TRBJ1-2	TGCAGCGTCCATAGCCTGGCCTATGGCTACACCTTC	CSVHSLAYGYTF
TRBV19	few	TRBD1	TRBJ2-7	TGTGCCAGTAGTGCAATCACGGGACAGCCGGTCTACGAGCAGTACTTC	CASSAITGQPVYEQYF
TRBV5-1	.	TRBD1	TRBJ2-2	TGCGCCAGCAGCCCGAGGACAGGCACCGGGGAGCTGTTTTTT	CASSPRTGTGELFF
TRBV6-5	.	TRBD2	TRBJ2-7	TGTGCCAGCAGCACCCCGACTAGCGGGAGGGCCAACTCTCGCGAGCAGTACTTC	CASSTPTSGRANSREQYF
TRBV7-8	.	.	TRBJ1-1	TGTGCCAGCAGCTTAGTAGGGGGTATGAACACTGAAGCTTTCTTT	CASSLVGGMNTEAFF
TRBV27	.	.	TRBJ1-6	TGTGCCAGCAGTCCCTCTCGGGACACTTCACCCCTCCACTTT	CASSPSRDTSPLHF
TRBV29-1	.	.	TRBJ1-2	TGCAGCGTTGTAGATGCAGGGGAGTATGGCTACACCTTC	CSVVDAGEYGYTF
TRBV27	.	.	TRBJ2-1	TGTGCCAGCAGTTTGTGGCAGGCGGACAATGAGCAGTTCTTC	CASSLWQADNEQFF
TRBV19	.	TRBD1	TRBJ1-2	TGTGCCAGTAGTACCAGGGGGCGCGGCTACACCTTC	CASSTRGRGYTF
TRBV6-5	.	TRBD1	TRBJ1-1	TGTGCCATCAGGGGACAGGGGGCCATGGACACTGAAGCTTTCTTT	CAIRGQGAMDTEAFF
TRBV5-1	once	.	TRBJ1-4	TGCGCCAGCAGCTTGGGCAAACAGGGAGGGATCGCAACTAATGAAAAACTGTTTTTT	CASSLGKQGGIATNEKLFF
TRBV27	.	TRBD1	TRBJ2-7	TGTGCCAGCAGTTGGCAGGGGGCGACCTACGAGCAGTACTTC	CASSWQGATYEQYF
TRBV10-3	.	.	TRBJ2-1	TGTGCCATCAGTGACGACGGTAGCCTGGAGCAGTTCTTC	CAISDDGSLEQFF
TRBV19	.	TRBD1	TRBJ2-1	TGTGCCAGTAGTACAGGACAGGGGGCGGTTGAGCAGTTCTTC	CASSTGQGAVEQFF
TRBV12-3/TRBV12-4	.	.	TRBJ2-5	TGTGCCAGCAGTTTAGCGGGGGTAGAGACCCAGTACTTC	CASSLAGVETQYF